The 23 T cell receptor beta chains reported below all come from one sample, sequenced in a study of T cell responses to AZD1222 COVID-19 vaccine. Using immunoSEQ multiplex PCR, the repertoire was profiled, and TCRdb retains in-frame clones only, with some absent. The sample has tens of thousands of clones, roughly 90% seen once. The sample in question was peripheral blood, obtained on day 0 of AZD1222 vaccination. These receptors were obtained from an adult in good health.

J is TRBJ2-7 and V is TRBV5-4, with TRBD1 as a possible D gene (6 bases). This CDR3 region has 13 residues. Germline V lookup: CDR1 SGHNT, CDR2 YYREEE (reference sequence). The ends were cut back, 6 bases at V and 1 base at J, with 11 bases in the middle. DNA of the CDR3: TGTGCCAGCACCTCCGACAGGTCCTACGAGCAGTACTTC. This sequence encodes CASTSDRSYEQYF.

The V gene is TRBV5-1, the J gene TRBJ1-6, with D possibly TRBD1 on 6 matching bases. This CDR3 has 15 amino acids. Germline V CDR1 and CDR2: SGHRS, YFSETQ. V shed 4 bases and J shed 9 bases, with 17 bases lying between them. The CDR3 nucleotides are TGCGCCAGCAGCCTGGCGGGACAAATGGGTTCACCCCTCCACTTT. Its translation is CASSLAGQMGSPLHF. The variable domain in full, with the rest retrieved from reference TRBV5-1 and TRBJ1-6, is KAGVTQTPRYLIKTRGQQVTLSCSPISGHRSVSWYQQTPGQGLQFLFEYFSETQRNKGNFPGRFSGRQFSNSRSEMNVSTLELGDSALYLCASSLAGQMGSPLHFGNGTRLTVT.

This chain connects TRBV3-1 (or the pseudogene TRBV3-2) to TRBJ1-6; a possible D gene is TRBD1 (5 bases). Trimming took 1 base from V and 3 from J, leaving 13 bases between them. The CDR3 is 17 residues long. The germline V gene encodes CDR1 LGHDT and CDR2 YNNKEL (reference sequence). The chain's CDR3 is CASSQVRGFNYNSPLHF. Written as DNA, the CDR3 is TGTGCCAGCAGCCAAGTGAGGGGCTTCAACTATAATTCACCCCTCCACTTT.

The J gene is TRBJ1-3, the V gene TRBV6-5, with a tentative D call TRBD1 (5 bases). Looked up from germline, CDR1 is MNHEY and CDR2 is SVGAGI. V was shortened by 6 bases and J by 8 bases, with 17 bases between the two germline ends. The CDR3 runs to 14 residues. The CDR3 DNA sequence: TGTGCCAGCAGCCGGGACCCAAGTATATACACCATATATTTT. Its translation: CASSRDPSIYTIYF.

CDR3 DNA: TGTGCCAGCAGTTTGGTACCCTACGAGCAGTACTTC. This translates into CASSLVPYEQYF. The chain uses TRBV28 and TRBJ2-7; unclear D gene. With 3 bases removed from V and 2 bases from J, the gap between germline ends came to 5 bases. There are 12 residues in the CDR3. Germline loops: CDR1 MDHEN, CDR2 SYDVKM.

The chain's CDR3 is CASSISGRGFYGYTF. In DNA form, the CDR3 reads TGTGCCAGTAGTATCTCGGGCAGGGGTTTTTATGGCTACACCTTC. V and J are TRBV19 and TRBJ1-2, with D perhaps matching TRBD1 (6 bases). The CDR3 totals 15 residues. Trimming removed 3 bases at V and 5 bases at J, with 16 bases between. Germline CDR1 reads LNHDA; CDR2 reads SQIVND (reference sequence).

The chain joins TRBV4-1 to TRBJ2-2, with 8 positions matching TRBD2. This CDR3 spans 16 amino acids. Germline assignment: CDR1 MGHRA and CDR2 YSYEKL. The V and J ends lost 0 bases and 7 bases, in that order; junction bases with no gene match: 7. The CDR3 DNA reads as TGCGCCAGCAGCCAAGAGGGACTAGGGGCTGGCGGGGAGCTGTTTTTT. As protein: CASSQEGLGAGGELFF.

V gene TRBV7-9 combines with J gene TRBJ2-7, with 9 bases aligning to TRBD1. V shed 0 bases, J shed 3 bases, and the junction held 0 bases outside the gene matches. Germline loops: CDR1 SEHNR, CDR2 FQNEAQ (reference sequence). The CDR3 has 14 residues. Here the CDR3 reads CASSLAGQGYEQYF. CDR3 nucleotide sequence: TGTGCCAGCAGCTTAGCGGGACAGGGCTACGAGCAGTACTTC.

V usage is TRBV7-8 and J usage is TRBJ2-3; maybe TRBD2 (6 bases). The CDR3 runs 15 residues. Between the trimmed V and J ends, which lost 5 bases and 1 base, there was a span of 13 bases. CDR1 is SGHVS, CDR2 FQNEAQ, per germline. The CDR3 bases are TGTGCCAGCAGCCAGAGCTGGGGGGGCACAGATACGCAGTATTTT. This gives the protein CASSQSWGGTDTQYF.

The CDR3 reads CASQGGFLYTDTQYF. The CDR3 region has the DNA TGTGCCAGCCAAGGGGGGTTCCTGTACACAGATACGCAGTATTTT. This rearrangement joins TRBV7-2 to TRBJ2-3; D assignment may be TRBD1 or TRBD2 (6 bases each). The CDR3 has 15 amino acids. Germline V gene lookup returns CDR1 SGHTA and CDR2 FQGNSA. V dropped 8 bases and J dropped 2 bases, with 17 bases sitting between them.

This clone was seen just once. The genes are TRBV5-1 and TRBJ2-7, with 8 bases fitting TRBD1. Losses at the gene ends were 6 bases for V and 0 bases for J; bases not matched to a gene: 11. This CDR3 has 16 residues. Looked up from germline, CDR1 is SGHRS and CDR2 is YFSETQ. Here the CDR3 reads CASTDLDRVASYEQYF. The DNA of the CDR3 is TGCGCCAGCACCGACCTGGACAGGGTCGCCTCCTACGAGCAGTACTTC.

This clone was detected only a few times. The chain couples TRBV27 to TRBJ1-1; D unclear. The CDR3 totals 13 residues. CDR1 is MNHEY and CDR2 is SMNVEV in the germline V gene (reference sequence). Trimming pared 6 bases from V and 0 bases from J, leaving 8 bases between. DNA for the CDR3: TGTGCCAGCAGCCGGGGAGTGAACACTGAAGCTTTCTTT. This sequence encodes CASSRGVNTEAFF.

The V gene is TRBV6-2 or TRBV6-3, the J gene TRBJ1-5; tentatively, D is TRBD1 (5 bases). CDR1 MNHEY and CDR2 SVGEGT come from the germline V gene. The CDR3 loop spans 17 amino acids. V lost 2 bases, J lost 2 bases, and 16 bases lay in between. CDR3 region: CASSYGTDLPGNQPQHF. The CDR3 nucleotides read TGTGCCAGCAGTTACGGGACGGACCTTCCGGGCAATCAGCCCCAGCATTTT.

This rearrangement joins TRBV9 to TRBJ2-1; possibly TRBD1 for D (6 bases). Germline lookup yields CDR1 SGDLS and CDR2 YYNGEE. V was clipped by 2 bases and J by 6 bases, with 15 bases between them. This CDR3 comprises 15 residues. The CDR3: CASSVDSSGINEQFF. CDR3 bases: TGTGCCAGCAGCGTGGACAGTAGTGGGATCAATGAGCAGTTCTTC. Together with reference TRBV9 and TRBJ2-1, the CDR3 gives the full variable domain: DSGVTQTPKHLITATGQRVTLRCSPRSGDLSVYWYQQSLDQGLQFLIQYYNGEERAKGNILERFSAQQFPDLHSELNLSSLELGDSALYFCASSVDSSGINEQFFGPGTRLTVL.

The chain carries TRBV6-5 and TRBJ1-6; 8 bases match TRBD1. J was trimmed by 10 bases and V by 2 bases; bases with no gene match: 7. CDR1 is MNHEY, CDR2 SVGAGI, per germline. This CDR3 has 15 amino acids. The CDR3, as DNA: TGTGCCAGCAGTTACGGGGCAGGGGGCGACTCACCCCTCCACTTT. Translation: CASSYGAGGDSPLHF.

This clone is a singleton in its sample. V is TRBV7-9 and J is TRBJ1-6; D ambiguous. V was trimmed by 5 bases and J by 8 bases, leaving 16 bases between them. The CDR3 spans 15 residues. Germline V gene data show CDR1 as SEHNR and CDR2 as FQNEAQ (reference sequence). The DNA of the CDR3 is TGTGCCAGCAGCCAATTCTTGCCAGGCGATTCACCCCTCCACTTT. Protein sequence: CASSQFLPGDSPLHF.

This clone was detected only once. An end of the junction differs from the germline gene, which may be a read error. The CDR3 sequence: CASSQSGPQETQYF. DNA for the CDR3: TGTGCCAGCAGCCAGAGCGGTCCCCAAGAGACTCAGTACTTC. The rearrangement uses TRBV7-3 and TRBJ2-5, with D perhaps matching TRBD2 (5 bases). Looked up from germline, CDR1 is SGHTA and CDR2 is FQGTGA. The CDR3 length is 14 residues.

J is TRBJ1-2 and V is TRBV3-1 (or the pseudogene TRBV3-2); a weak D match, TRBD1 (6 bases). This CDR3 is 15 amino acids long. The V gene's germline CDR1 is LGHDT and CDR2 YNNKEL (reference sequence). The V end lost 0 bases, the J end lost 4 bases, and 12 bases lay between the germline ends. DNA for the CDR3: TGTGCCAGCAGCCAAGAGGTGGCCAGGGGCTATGGCTACACCTTC. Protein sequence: CASSQEVARGYGYTF.

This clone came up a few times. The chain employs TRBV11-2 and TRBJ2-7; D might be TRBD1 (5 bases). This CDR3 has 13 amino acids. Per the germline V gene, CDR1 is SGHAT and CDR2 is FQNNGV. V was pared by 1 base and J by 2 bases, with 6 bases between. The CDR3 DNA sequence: TGTGCCAGCAGCTTAGGGGGCCCCTACGAGCAGTACTTC. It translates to CASSLGGPYEQYF.

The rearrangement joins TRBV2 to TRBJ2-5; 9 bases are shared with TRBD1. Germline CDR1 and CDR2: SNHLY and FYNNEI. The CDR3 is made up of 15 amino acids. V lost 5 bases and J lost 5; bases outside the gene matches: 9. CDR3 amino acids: CASSTGTGIGETQYF. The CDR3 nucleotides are TGTGCCAGCAGTACCGGGACAGGGATAGGGGAGACCCAGTACTTC.

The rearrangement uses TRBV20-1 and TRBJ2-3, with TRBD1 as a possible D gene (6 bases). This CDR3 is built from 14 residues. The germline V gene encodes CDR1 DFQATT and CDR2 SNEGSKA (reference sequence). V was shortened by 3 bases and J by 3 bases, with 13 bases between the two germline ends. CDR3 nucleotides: TGCAGTGCTAGTTCTTGGCAGGGGACAGATACGCAGTATTTT. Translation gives CSASSWQGTDTQYF.

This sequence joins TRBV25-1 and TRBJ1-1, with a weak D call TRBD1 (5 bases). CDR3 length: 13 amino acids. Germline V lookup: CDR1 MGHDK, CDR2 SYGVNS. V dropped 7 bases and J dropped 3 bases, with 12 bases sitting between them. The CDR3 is CASIWQGDTEAFF. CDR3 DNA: TGTGCCAGCATCTGGCAGGGTGACACTGAAGCTTTCTTT.

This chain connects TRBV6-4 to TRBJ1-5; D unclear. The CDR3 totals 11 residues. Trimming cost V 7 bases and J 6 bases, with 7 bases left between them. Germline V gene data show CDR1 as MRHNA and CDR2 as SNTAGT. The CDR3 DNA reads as TGTGCCAGCATGGGTGGTCAGCCCCAGCATTTT. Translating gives CASMGGQPQHF.